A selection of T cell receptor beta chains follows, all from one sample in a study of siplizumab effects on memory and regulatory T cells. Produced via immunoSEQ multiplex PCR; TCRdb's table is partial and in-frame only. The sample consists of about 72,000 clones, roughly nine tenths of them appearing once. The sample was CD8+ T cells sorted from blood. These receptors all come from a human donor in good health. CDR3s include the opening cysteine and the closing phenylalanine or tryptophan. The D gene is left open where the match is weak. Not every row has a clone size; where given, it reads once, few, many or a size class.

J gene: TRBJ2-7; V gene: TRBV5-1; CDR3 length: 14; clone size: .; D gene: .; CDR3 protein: CASSFGRVGYEQYF; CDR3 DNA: TGCGCCAGCAGCTTCGGCCGGGTGGGCTACGAGCAGTACTTC
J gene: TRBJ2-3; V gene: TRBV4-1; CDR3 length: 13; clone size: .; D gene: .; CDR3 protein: CASSQVPWDTQYF; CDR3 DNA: TGCGCCAGCAGCCAGGTACCCTGGGATACGCAGTATTTT
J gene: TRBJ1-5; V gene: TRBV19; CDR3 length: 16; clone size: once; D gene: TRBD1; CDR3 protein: CASSIWTGARNQPQHF; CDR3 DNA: TGTGCCAGTAGTATATGGACAGGGGCGCGCAATCAGCCCCAGCATTTT
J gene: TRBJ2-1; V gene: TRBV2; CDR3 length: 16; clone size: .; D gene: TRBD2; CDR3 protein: CASSEGASGDLDEQFF; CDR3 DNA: TGTGCCAGCAGTGAGGGGGCTAGCGGGGACTTGGATGAGCAGTTCTTC
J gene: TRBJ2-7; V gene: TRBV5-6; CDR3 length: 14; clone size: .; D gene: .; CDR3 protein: CASSVIDSLYEQYF; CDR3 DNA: TGTGCCAGCAGCGTGATCGACAGCCTATACGAGCAGTACTTC
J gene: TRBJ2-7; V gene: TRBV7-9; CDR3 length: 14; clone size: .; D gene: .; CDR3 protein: CASSLLTRYYEQYF; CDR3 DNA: TGTGCCAGCAGCTTACTTACACGTTACTACGAGCAGTACTTC
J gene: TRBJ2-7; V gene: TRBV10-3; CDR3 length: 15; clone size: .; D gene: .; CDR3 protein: CAITDQEGAPDEQYF; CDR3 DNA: TGTGCCATCACAGATCAGGAGGGGGCCCCGGACGAGCAGTACTTC
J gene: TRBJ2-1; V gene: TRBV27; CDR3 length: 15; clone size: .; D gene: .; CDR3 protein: CASSLGVTPGNEQFF; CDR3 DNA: TGTGCCAGCAGTTTAGGTGTGACCCCGGGGAATGAGCAGTTCTTC
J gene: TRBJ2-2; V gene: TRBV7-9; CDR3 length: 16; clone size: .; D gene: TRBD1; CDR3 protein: CASSSTGAILTGELFF; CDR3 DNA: TGTGCCAGCAGCTCGACAGGGGCGATCCTTACCGGGGAGCTGTTTTTT
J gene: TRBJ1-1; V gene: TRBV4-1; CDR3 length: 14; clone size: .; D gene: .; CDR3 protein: CASSQARGGGEAFF; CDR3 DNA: TGCGCCAGCAGCCAAGCAAGGGGAGGAGGTGAAGCTTTCTTT
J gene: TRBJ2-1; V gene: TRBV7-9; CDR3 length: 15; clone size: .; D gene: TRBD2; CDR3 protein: CASSLRLAADNEQFF; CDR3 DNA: TGTGCCAGCAGCTTAAGACTAGCGGCAGACAATGAGCAGTTCTTC
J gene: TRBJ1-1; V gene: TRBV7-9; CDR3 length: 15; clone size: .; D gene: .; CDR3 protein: CASSDPMRWNTEAFF; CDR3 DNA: TGTGCCAGCAGCGACCCCATGAGGTGGAACACTGAAGCTTTCTTT
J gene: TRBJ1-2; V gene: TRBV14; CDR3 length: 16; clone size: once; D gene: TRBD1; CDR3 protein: CASSQDRDSSNYGYTF; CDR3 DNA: TGTGCCAGCAGCCAAGATCGGGACAGCTCTAACTATGGCTACACCTTC
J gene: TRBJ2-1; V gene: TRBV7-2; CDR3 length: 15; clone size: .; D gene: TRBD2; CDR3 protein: CASSLTSGRHNEQFF; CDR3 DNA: TGTGCCAGCAGCTTAACGAGCGGGAGACACAATGAGCAGTTCTTC
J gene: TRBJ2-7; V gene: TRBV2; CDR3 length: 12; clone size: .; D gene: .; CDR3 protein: CASTTAPYEQYF; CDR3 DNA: TGTGCCAGCACTACGGCCCCCTACGAGCAGTACTTC
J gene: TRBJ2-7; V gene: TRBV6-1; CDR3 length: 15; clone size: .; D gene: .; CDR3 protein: CASSEASGQIYEQYF; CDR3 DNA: TGTGCCAGCAGTGAAGCGTCCGGACAGATCTACGAGCAGTACTTC
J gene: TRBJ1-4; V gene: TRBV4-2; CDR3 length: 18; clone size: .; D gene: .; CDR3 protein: CASSQVGEGDGTNEKLFF; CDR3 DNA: TGTGCCAGCAGCCAAGTGGGGGAGGGGGACGGAACTAATGAAAAACTGTTTTTT
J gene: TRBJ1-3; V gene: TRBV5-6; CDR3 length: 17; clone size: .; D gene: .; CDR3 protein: CASSLAGTGASGNTIYF; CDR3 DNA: TGTGCCAGCAGCTTAGCCGGGACCGGAGCAAGTGGAAACACCATATATTTT
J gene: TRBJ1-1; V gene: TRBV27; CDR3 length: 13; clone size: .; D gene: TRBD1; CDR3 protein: CASSPRTGGLAFF; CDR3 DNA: TGTGCCAGCAGTCCCCGGACAGGGGGTTTAGCTTTCTTT
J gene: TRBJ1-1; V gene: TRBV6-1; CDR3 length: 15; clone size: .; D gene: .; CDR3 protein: CASSEFLRVDTEAFF; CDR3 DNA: TGTGCCAGCAGTGAATTTTTGAGAGTAGACACTGAAGCTTTCTTT
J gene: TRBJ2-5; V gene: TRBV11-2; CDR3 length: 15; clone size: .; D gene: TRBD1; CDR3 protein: CASSPPGGLLETQYF; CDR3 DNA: TGTGCCAGCAGCCCCCCAGGGGGTTTATTGGAGACCCAGTACTTC
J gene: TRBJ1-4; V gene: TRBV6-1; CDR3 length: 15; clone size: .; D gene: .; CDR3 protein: CASSDFEYTNEKLFF; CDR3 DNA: TGTGCCAGCAGTGACTTCGAGTACACTAATGAAAAACTGTTTTTT
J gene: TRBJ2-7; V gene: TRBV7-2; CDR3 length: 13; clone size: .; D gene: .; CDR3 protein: CASRTTLNYEQYF; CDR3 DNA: TGTGCCAGCCGGACGACCCTTAACTACGAGCAGTACTTC
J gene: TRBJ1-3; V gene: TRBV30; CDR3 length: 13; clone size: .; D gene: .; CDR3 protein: CACYVSSGNTIYF; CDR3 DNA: TGTGCCTGTTACGTGAGCTCTGGAAACACCATATATTTT
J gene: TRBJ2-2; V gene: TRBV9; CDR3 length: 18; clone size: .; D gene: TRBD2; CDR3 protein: CASSVAQTSGSNTGELFF; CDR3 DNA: TGTGCCAGCAGCGTAGCCCAGACTAGCGGGAGTAACACCGGGGAGCTGTTTTTT
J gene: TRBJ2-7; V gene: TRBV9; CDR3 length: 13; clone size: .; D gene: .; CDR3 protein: CASSAVRRSEQYF; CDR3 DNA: TGTGCCAGCAGCGCGGTGCGAAGAAGCGAGCAGTACTTC
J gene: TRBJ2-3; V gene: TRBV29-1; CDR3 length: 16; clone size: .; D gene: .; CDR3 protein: CSVEGIRLAVGDTQYF; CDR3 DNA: TGCAGCGTTGAGGGGATAAGGCTAGCAGTTGGAGATACGCAGTATTTT
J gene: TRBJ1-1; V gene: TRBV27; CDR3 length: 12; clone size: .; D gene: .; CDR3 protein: CASSWGGTEAFF; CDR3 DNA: TGTGCCAGCAGTTGGGGAGGGACTGAAGCTTTCTTT
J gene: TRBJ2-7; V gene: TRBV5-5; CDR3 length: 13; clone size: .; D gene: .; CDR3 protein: CASSRGGGYEQYF; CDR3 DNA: TGTGCCAGCAGCCGCGGGGGCGGATACGAGCAGTACTTC
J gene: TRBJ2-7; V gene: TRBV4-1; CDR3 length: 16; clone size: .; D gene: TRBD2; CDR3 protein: CASSQDQGTIFYEQYF; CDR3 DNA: TGCGCCAGCAGCCAAGATCAAGGGACTATATTCTACGAGCAGTACTTC
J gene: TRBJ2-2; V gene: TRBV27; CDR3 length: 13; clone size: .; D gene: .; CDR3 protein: CASSLLVGGELFF; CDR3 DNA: TGTGCCAGCAGCCTACTGGTTGGCGGGGAGCTGTTTTTT
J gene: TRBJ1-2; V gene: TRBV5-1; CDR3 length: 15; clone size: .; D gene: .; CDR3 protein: CASSLYGTANYGYTF; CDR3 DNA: TGCGCCAGCAGCTTGTATGGGACTGCTAACTATGGCTACACCTTC
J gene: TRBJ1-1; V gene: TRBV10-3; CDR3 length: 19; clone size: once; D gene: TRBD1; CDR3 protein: CAISEAKGQGIVLNTEAFF; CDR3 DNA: TGTGCCATCAGTGAGGCGAAGGGACAGGGAATCGTTTTGAACACTGAAGCTTTCTTT
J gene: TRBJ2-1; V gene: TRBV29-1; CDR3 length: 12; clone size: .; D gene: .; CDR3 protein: CSVVQGGGEQFF; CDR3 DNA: TGCAGCGTTGTTCAGGGGGGTGGTGAGCAGTTCTTC
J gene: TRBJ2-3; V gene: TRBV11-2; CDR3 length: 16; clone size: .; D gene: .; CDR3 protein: CASSPIPPTYTDTQYF; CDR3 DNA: TGTGCCAGCAGCCCAATACCGCCCACATACACAGATACGCAGTATTTT
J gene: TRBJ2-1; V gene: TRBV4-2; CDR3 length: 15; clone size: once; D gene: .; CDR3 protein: CASSQSKSSYNEQFF; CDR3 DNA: TGTGCCAGCAGCCAATCGAAGAGCTCCTACAATGAGCAGTTCTTC
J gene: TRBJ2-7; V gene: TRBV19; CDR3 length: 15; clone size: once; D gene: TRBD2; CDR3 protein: CASSISLAAPYEQYF; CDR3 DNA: TGTGCCAGTAGTATTAGCCTAGCGGCTCCCTACGAGCAGTACTTC
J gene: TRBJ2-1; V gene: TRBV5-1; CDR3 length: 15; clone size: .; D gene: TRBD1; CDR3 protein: CASSLEGTGGNEQFF; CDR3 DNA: TGCGCCAGCAGCTTGGAGGGGACAGGGGGCAATGAGCAGTTCTTC
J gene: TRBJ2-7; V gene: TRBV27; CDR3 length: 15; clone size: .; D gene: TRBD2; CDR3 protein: CASSSLAGEEYEQYF; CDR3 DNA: TGTGCCAGCAGTTCTCTAGCGGGGGAGGAGTACGAGCAGTACTTC
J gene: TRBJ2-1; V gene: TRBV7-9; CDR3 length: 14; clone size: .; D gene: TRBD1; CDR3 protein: CASSQTTGGVEQFF; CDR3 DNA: TGTGCCAGCAGCCAAACGACAGGGGGCGTTGAGCAGTTCTTC
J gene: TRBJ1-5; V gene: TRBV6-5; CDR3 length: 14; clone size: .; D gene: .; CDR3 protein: CASAAGREGQPQHF; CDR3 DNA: TGTGCCAGCGCGGCAGGGAGGGAAGGTCAGCCCCAGCATTTT
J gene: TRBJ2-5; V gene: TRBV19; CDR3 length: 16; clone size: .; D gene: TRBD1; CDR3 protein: CASSTAGTGDQETQYF; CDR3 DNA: TGTGCCAGTAGTACCGCCGGGACAGGGGACCAAGAGACCCAGTACTTC
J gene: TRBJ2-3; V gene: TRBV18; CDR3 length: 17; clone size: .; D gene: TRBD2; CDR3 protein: CASSHSWGGYTTDTQYF; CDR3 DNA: TGTGCCAGCTCGCACTCCTGGGGAGGGTACACCACAGATACGCAGTATTTT
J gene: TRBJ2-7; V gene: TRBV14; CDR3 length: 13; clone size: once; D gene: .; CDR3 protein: CASSQNQGREQYF; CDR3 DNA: TGTGCCAGCAGCCAAAACCAGGGTCGCGAGCAGTACTTC
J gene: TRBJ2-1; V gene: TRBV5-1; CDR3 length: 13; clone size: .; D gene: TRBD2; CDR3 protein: CASTPGGYNEQFF; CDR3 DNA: TGCGCCAGCACCCCCGGGGGGTACAATGAGCAGTTCTTC
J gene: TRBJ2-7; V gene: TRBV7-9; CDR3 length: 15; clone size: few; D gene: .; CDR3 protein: CASSFLSGPNYEQYF; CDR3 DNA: TGTGCCAGCAGCTTTTTATCCGGGCCTAACTACGAGCAGTACTTC
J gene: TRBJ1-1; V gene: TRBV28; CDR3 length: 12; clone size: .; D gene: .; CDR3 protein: CASSLDGKEAFF; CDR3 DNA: TGTGCCAGCAGTTTAGACGGTAAGGAAGCTTTCTTT
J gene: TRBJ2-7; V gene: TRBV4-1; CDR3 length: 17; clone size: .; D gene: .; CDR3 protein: CASSQGGTASSFYEQYF; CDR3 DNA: TGCGCCAGCAGCCAAGGTGGGACCGCCTCCTCCTTCTACGAGCAGTACTTC
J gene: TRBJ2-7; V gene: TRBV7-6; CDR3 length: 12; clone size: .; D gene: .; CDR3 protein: CASSLSEDEQYF; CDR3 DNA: TGTGCCAGCAGCTTATCAGAGGACGAGCAGTACTTC
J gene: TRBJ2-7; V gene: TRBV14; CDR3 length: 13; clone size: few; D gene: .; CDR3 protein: CASSQSLSYEQYF; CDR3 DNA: TGTGCCAGCAGCCAATCCTTATCCTACGAGCAGTACTTC
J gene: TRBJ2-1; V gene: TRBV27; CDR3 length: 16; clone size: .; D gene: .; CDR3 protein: CASNEGVLSSYNEQFF; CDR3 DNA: TGTGCCAGCAACGAAGGGGTCCTAAGCTCCTACAATGAGCAGTTCTTC
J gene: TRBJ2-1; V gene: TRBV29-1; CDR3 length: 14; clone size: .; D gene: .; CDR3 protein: CSVEIEGIGVEQFF; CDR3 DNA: TGCAGCGTTGAAATTGAGGGGATTGGGGTTGAGCAGTTCTTC
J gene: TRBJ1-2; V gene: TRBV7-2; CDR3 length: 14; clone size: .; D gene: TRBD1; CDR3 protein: CASSLVGTGFGYTF; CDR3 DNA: TGTGCCAGCAGCTTAGTGGGGACAGGTTTTGGCTACACCTTC
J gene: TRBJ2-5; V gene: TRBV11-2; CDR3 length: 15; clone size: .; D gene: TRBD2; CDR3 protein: CASSLVGLAAETQYF; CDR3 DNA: TGTGCCAGCAGCTTAGTGGGGCTAGCGGCAGAGACCCAGTACTTC
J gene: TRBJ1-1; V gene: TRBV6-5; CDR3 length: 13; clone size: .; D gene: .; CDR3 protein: CASSQIMNTEAFF; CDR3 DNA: TGTGCCAGCAGTCAGATCATGAACACTGAAGCTTTCTTT
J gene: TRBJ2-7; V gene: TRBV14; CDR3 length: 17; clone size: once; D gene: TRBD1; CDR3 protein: CASSQDFRHRGLYEQYF; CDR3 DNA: TGTGCCAGCAGCCAAGATTTTCGGCACAGGGGGTTGTACGAGCAGTACTTC
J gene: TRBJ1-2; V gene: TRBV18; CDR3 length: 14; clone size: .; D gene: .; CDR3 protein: CASSPPMAAWGYTF; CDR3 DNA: TGTGCCAGCTCACCCCCCATGGCAGCGTGGGGCTACACCTTC
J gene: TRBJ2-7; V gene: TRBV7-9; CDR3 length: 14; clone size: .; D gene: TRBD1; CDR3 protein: CASSSGQGPYEQYF; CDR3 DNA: TGTGCCAGCAGCTCCGGACAGGGTCCCTACGAGCAGTACTTC